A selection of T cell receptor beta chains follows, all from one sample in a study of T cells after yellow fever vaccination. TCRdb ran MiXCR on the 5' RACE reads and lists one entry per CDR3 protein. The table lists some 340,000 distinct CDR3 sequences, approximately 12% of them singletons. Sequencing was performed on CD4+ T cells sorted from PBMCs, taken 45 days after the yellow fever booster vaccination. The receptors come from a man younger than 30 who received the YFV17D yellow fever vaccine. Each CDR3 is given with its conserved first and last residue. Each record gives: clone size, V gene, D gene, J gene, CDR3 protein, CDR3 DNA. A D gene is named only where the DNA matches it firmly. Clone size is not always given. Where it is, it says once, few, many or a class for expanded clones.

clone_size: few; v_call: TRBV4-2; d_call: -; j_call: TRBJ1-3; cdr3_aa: CASSRSDTNSGNTIYF; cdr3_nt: TGTGCCAGCAGCCGCTCGGACACCAACTCTGGAAACACCATATATTTT
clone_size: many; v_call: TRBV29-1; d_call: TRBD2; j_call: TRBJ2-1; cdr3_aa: CSVELAGPYNEQFF; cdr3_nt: TGCAGCGTTGAATTAGCGGGACCCTACAATGAGCAGTTCTTC
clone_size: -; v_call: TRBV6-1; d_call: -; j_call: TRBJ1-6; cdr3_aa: CASSEAGWGSPLHF; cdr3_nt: TGTGCCAGCAGTGAAGCAGGGTGGGGGTCACCCCTCCACTTT
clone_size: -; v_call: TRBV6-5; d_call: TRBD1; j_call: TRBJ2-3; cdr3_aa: CASSPTGQGAITDTQYF; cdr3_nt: TGTGCCAGCAGTCCCACGGGTCAGGGGGCCATTACAGATACGCAGTATTTT
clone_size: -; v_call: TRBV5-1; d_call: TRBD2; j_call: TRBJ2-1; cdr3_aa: CASSAGGTSGGAGFF; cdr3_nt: TGCGCCAGCAGCGCGGGGGGGACTAGCGGGGGCGCCGGGTTCTTC
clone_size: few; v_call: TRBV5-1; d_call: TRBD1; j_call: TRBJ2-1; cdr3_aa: CASSLQPGQGASEQFF; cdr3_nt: TGCGCCAGCAGCTTGCAGCCGGGACAGGGGGCGAGTGAGCAGTTCTTC
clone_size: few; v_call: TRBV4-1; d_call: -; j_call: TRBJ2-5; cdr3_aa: CASSQVELVETQYF; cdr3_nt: TGCGCCAGCAGCCAAGTGGAACTAGTGGAGACCCAGTACTTC
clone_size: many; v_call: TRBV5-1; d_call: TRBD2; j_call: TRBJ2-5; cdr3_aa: CASSPERGGQETQYF; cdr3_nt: TGCGCCAGCAGCCCAGAGCGGGGGGGTCAAGAGACCCAGTACTTC
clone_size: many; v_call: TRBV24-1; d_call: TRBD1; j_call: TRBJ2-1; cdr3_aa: CATSTDRGVSSYNEQFF; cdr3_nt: TGTGCCACCAGTACCGACAGGGGGGTATCGTCCTACAATGAGCAGTTCTTC
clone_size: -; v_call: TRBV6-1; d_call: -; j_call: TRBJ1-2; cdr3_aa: CASSPVLYGYTF; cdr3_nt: TGTGCCAGCAGCCCAGTCCTCTATGGCTACACCTTC
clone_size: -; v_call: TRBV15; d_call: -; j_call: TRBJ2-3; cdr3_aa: CATSRGSGGTDTQYF; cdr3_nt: TGTGCCACCAGCAGAGGTTCGGGGGGCACAGATACGCAGTATTTT
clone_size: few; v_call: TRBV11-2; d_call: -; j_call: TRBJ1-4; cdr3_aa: CASSTQGVVEKLFF; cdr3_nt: TGTGCCAGCAGCACACAGGGTGTAGTAGAAAAACTGTTTTTT
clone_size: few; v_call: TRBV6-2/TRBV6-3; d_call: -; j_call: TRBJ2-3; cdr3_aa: CASSYLGRGFTDTQYF; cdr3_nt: TGTGCCAGCAGTTACCTGGGCAGGGGATTCACAGATACGCAGTATTTT
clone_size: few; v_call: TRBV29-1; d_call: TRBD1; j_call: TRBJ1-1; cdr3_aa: CSVSRDRGAEAFF; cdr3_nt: TGCAGCGTTTCCCGGGACAGGGGCGCTGAAGCTTTCTTT
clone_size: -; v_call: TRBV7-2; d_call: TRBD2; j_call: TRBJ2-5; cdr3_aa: CASGGGSGETQYF; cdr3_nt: TGTGCCAGTGGGGGAGGGTCGGGAGAGACCCAGTACTTC
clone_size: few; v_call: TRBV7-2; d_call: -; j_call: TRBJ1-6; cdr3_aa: CASSLDLFALGVYNSPLHF; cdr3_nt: TGTGCCAGCAGCTTAGACCTTTTCGCACTGGGAGTTTATAATTCACCCCTCCACTTT
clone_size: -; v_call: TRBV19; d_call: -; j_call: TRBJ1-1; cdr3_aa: CASSAGPAKNTEAFF; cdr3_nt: TGTGCCAGTAGTGCGGGCCCTGCTAAGAACACTGAAGCTTTCTTT
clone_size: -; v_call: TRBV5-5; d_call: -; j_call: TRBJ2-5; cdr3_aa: CASSLELVTETQYF; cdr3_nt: TGTGCCAGCAGCCTGGAACTAGTCACAGAGACCCAGTACTTC
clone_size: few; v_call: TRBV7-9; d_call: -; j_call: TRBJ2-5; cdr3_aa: CASSRGTASETQYF; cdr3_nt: TGTGCCAGCAGCCGCGGGACTGCCTCAGAGACCCAGTACTTC
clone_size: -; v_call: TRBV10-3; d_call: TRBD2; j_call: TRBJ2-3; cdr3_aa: CAISGGLVPDTQYF; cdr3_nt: TGTGCCATCAGTGGAGGACTAGTCCCAGATACGCAGTATTTT